This T cell receptor (beta chain) was documented in a study of cytomegalovirus exposure and HLA in healthy donors. Primers: 60 Vbeta forward and 13 Jbeta reverse. The protocol was immunoSEQ multiplex PCR, while the TCRdb copy is restricted to in-frame clones and leaves out a portion. The sample records 150,000 to 200,000 clones, 65% to 80% being singletons. Turning to this clone: Antigen: not known.

The CDR3 has 20 amino acids. Study-level results: Available immune exposure information was restricted to CMV serostatus only. Reported findings show TCR beta sequences accurately forecast HLA-A and HLA-B alleles in most subjects. Published work reported that the classifier diagnosed cytomegalovirus status with high specificity and sensitivity.

Sequenced material: PBMCs. V usage is TRBV21-1 and J usage is TRBJ1-6; the listed D gene, TRBD1, was not tested against the DNA. TRBV21-1 is a known pseudogene. The source is a woman in her 40s in good health and CMV-seronegative. CDR3 protein: CASSLRKGWAVLSYNSPLHF. Written as DNA, the CDR3 is TGTGCCAGCAGCCTCAGGAAAGGTTGGGCCGTTCTCTCCTATAATTCACCCCTCCACTTT.